This T cell receptor beta chain was identified in a study of blood T cell repertoires in COVID-19. Generated by immunoSEQ multiplex PCR, the TCRdb table keeps only in-frame clones and is missing some. The sample has around 100,000 clones; more than 80% are singletons. The sequencing sample was made of peripheral blood. The clonotype originates from a man in his 60s with acute or convalescent COVID-19.

The CDR3 is CASRRTGADTQYF. The CDR3 coding sequence is TGTGCCAGCAGGAGGACAGGGGCGGATACGCAGTATTTT. The chain is built from TRBV28 and TRBJ2-3, with 9 bases that match TRBD1. Germline V gives CDR1 MDHEN, CDR2 SYDVKM. The CDR3 is made up of 13 amino acids. The ends lost 6 bases at V and 6 bases at J; junction bases unmatched: 4.